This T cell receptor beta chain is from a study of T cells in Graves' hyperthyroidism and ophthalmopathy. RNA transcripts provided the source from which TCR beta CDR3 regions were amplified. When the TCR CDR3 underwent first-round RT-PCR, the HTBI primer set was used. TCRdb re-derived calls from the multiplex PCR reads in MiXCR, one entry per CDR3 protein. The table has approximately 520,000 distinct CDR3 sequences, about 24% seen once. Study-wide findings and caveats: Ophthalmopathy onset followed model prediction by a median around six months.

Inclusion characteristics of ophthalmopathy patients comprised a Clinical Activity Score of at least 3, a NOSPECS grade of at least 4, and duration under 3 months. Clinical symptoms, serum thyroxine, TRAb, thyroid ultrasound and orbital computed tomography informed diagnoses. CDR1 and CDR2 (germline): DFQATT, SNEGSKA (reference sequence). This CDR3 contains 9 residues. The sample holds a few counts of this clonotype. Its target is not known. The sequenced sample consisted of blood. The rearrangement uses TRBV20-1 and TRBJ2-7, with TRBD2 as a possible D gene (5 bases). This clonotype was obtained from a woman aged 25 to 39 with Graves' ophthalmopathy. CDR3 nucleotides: TGCAGCGCGGGTTACGAGCAGTACTTC. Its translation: CSAGYEQYF.